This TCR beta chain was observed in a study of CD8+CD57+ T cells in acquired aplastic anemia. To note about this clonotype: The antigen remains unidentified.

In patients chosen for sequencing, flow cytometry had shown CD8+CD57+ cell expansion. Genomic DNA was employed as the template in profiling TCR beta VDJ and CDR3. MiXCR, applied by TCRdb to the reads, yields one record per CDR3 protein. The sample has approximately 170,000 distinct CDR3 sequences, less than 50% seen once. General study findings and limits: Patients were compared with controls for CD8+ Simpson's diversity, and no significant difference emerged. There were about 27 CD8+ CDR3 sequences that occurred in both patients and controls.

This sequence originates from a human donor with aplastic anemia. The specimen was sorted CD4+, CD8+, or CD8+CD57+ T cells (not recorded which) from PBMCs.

The chain's CDR3 is CSARSVAIYNEQFF. Written as DNA, the CDR3 is TGCAGTGCTAGATCGGTGGCTATCTACAATGAGCAGTTCTTC. The J gene is TRBJ2-1, the V gene TRBV20-1; D call uncertain. Per germline, CDR1 DFQATT and CDR2 SNEGSKA (reference sequence). The ends were cut back, 2 bases at V and 3 bases at J, with 11 bases in the middle. The CDR3 runs 14 residues.